These T cell receptor beta chains were read from a single sample in a study of CD8+ T cells in alopecia areata. TCRdb's table, derived via immunoSEQ multiplex PCR, lists solely in-frame clones and lacks some. The profile covers 75,000 to 80,000 clones, with around 60% appearing a single time and about a quarter taken by the ten largest. The material was CD8+ T cells sorted from blood, obtained at week 24, from a patient treated with tofacitinib. The receptors stem from a human donor with alopecia areata. The conserved cysteine and the conserved F or W are not part of the CDR3 here. Fields, in order: V gene, clone size, CDR3 protein. For some rows the clone size is stated as once, few or many, or as a class when expanded; others skip it.

v_gene: TRBV7-2
abundance: NA
CDR3aa: ASSFPPSGGNEQF

v_gene: TRBV5-4
abundance: NA
CDR3aa: ASSSSGGDTEAF

v_gene: TRBV27
abundance: NA
CDR3aa: ASSLQGAYEQY

v_gene: TRBV27
abundance: NA
CDR3aa: ASRSTDTQY

v_gene: TRBV29-1
abundance: NA
CDR3aa: SVGLLTPNEQF

v_gene: TRBV2
abundance: few
CDR3aa: ASSVLAGGYEQF

v_gene: TRBV6-4
abundance: NA
CDR3aa: ASSEIPGLATDTQY

v_gene: TRBV10-3
abundance: NA
CDR3aa: AISEYLEFYEQY

v_gene: TRBV5-1
abundance: NA
CDR3aa: ASSAEPGLAGINEQF

v_gene: TRBV7-9
abundance: NA
CDR3aa: ASSLAGAGTDTQY

v_gene: TRBV7-9
abundance: NA
CDR3aa: ASSWSDGGKGASPLH

v_gene: TRBV4-1
abundance: NA
CDR3aa: ASSSLQGAEETQY

v_gene: TRBV5-1
abundance: NA
CDR3aa: ASSLGGSTEAF

v_gene: TRBV5-5
abundance: few
CDR3aa: ASSLTGNEQF

v_gene: TRBV19
abundance: NA
CDR3aa: ASTLGANYGYT

v_gene: TRBV6-5
abundance: NA
CDR3aa: ASSYIFLSGNTEAF

v_gene: TRBV7-9
abundance: NA
CDR3aa: ASSQGTGFFYEQY

v_gene: TRBV6-6
abundance: NA
CDR3aa: ASSYSVGEQY

v_gene: TRBV5-1
abundance: NA
CDR3aa: ASTNRGGNTEAF

v_gene: TRBV7-9
abundance: NA
CDR3aa: ASSSYGTEAF

v_gene: TRBV6-5
abundance: few
CDR3aa: ASSEGGETQY

v_gene: TRBV6-5
abundance: NA
CDR3aa: ASSYSPENQPQH

v_gene: TRBV28
abundance: NA
CDR3aa: ASRTLRTGSSTDTQY

v_gene: TRBV29-1
abundance: once
CDR3aa: SVLQGDYGYT

v_gene: TRBV5-6
abundance: few
CDR3aa: ASSLPDRAPYNEQF

v_gene: TRBV7-8
abundance: NA
CDR3aa: ASSLAIHTEAF

v_gene: TRBV19
abundance: NA
CDR3aa: ASSAVGGGNQPQH

v_gene: TRBV4-1
abundance: NA
CDR3aa: ASSQVTLASYNEQF

v_gene: TRBV29-1
abundance: NA
CDR3aa: SVDAGVIQY

v_gene: TRBV4-1
abundance: NA
CDR3aa: ASSPEPGQGLNEQF

v_gene: TRBV9
abundance: NA
CDR3aa: ASSVGQGAYGYT

v_gene: TRBV29-1
abundance: few
CDR3aa: SVEDETQY

v_gene: TRBV4-2
abundance: NA
CDR3aa: ASSPTWDRGYEQY

v_gene: TRBV7-2
abundance: NA
CDR3aa: ASSFLAARDTQY

v_gene: TRBV5-1
abundance: NA
CDR3aa: ASSSQGTGTGELF

v_gene: TRBV9
abundance: NA
CDR3aa: ASSSHTGELF

v_gene: TRBV5-1
abundance: NA
CDR3aa: ASSLDSGLGNEQF

v_gene: TRBV29-1
abundance: NA
CDR3aa: SVVGQGVRHYGYT

v_gene: TRBV19
abundance: NA
CDR3aa: ASSPKTDTQY

v_gene: TRBV30
abundance: NA
CDR3aa: AWSVYQGPKNIQY

v_gene: TRBV7-9
abundance: NA
CDR3aa: ASSFTDREETQY

v_gene: TRBV7-2
abundance: NA
CDR3aa: ASSLATSGSDTQY

v_gene: TRBV2
abundance: NA
CDR3aa: ASRGTDTQY

v_gene: TRBV27
abundance: NA
CDR3aa: ASRTGPEQY

v_gene: TRBV19
abundance: NA
CDR3aa: ASSIVGQGVAEAF

v_gene: TRBV29-1
abundance: NA
CDR3aa: SVEDRTGSDYEQY

v_gene: TRBV4-3
abundance: NA
CDR3aa: ASSQDFRGARDSPLH

v_gene: TRBV27
abundance: few
CDR3aa: ASSLESLGNTGELF

v_gene: TRBV27
abundance: once
CDR3aa: ASRPQGGGTEAF